The 21 T cell receptor beta chains below come from one sample, sequenced in a study of OX40 agonist ivuxolimab in advanced cancers. The repertoire was sequenced with immunoSEQ multiplex PCR; TCRdb's copy has only in-frame clones and lacks some. Here the sample spans under 150,000 clones, 93% being singletons. This specimen consisted of CD4+ or CD8+ T cells sorted from blood, obtained in a trial of the OX40 agonist ivuxolimab. Receptors were obtained from an adult with an advanced solid tumor such as melanoma, head and neck, liver or kidney cancer.

CDR3 loop: CSVARGVNSYEQYF. CDR3 bases: TGCAGCGTTGCTCGGGGGGTTAACTCCTACGAGCAGTACTTC. The chain recombines TRBV29-1 with TRBJ2-7, with 7 bases that match TRBD2. CDR1 is SQVTM, CDR2 ANQGSEA, per germline. J lost 0 bases, V lost 4 bases, and 6 bases had no gene match. The CDR3 has 14 amino acids.

The rearrangement joins TRBV18 to TRBJ1-2; no reliable D call. The CDR3 consists of 13 residues. The germline CDR1 and CDR2 sequences are KGHSH and LQKENI. V was pared by 3 bases and J by 6 bases, with 11 bases between. The CDR3 protein is CASSPPPSHGYTF. The CDR3 region has the DNA TGTGCCAGCTCACCCCCCCCGTCCCATGGCTACACCTTC.

The chain couples TRBV30 to TRBJ1-4, with D perhaps matching TRBD1 (6 bases). V was pared by 2 bases and J by 0 bases, with 16 bases between. This CDR3 contains 17 residues. Germline V gene lookup returns CDR1 GTSNPN and CDR2 SVGIG (reference sequence). The CDR3 sequence is CAWSRGAQGSTNEKLFF. CDR3 in DNA: TGTGCCTGGAGTAGGGGTGCACAGGGATCAACTAATGAAAAACTGTTTTTT.

The gene calls are TRBV11-2 and TRBJ1-1; possibly TRBD1 for D (6 bases). The CDR3 is made up of 15 amino acids. Germline values: CDR1 SGHAT, CDR2 FQNNGV. The V end was cut by 0 bases, the J end by 4 bases, with 12 bases between. The CDR3 spells CASSLDQQGSTEAFF. The CDR3, as DNA: TGTGCCAGCAGCTTAGATCAGCAGGGGAGCACTGAAGCTTTCTTT.

This clone was counted between two and nine times. CDR3 sequence: CAISDQADSNQPQHF. CDR3 nucleotide sequence: TGTGCCATCAGTGACCAGGCGGATAGCAATCAGCCCCAGCATTTT. The chain links TRBV10-3 to TRBJ1-5, with D uncertain. V shed 3 bases and J shed 0 bases, with 9 bases lying between them. CDR3 length: 15 residues. CDR1 is ENHRY, CDR2 SYGVKD, per germline.

CDR3 DNA: TGTGCCAGTAGTATCGCGGGCTCAGGGAAAGAGACCCAGTACTTC. This translates into CASSIAGSGKETQYF. The genes are TRBV19 and TRBJ2-5, with D perhaps assigned TRBD1 or TRBD2 (5 bases each). V was cut by 3 bases and J by 3 bases, with 14 bases left in between. CDR1 and CDR2 from the germline V gene are LNHDA and SQIVND (reference sequence). The CDR3 has 15 residues.

On this clone: At one end, the junction sequence differs from germline, possibly due to a read error. The chain employs TRBV18 and TRBJ1-2; the D gene is possibly TRBD1 (5 bases). The CDR3 extends over 15 amino acids. CDR1 is KGHSH and CDR2 is LQKENI in the germline V gene. The CDR3 DNA sequence: TGTGCCAGCTCACCCAGGGTTGGGAGTGACTATGGCTACGCCTTC. Encoded protein: CASSPRVGSDYGYAF.

The rearrangement joins TRBV5-4 to TRBJ2-4; 9 positions agree with TRBD1. This CDR3 is 15 amino acids long. Germline V gene lookup returns CDR1 SGHNT and CDR2 YYREEE (reference sequence). V dropped 5 bases and J dropped 1; count of bases not matched to a gene: 4. CDR3 coding DNA: TGTGCCAGCAGGCAACAGGGGGCGGCCAAAAACATTCAGTACTTC. Translated, it gives CASRQQGAAKNIQYF.

This rearrangement joins TRBV19 to TRBJ1-5; D unresolved. The germline V gene encodes CDR1 LNHDA and CDR2 SQIVND (reference sequence). This CDR3 contains 13 residues. Trimming took 2 bases from V and 2 from J, leaving 4 bases between them. The CDR3 DNA reads TGTGCCAGTAGTATAAGGGGCAATCAGCCCCAGCATTTT. Residues: CASSIRGNQPQHF.

The chain is built from TRBV14 and TRBJ2-2; the D is unclear. The germline V gene has CDR1 SGHDN and CDR2 FVKESK. V was shortened by 1 base and J by 2 bases, with 11 bases between the two germline ends. The CDR3 totals 16 residues. The CDR3 DNA reads TGTGCCAGCAGCCAAGTTTTGGCACTTAACACCGGGGAGCTGTTTTTT. Protein sequence: CASSQVLALNTGELFF.

The rearrangement uses TRBV4-3 and TRBJ2-3; D is possibly TRBD1 (5 bases). The CDR3 length is 17 residues. Germline V gene lookup returns CDR1 LGHNA and CDR2 YSLEER. V lost 0 bases to trimming and J lost 3 bases, with 16 bases between them. The CDR3 sequence is CASSQDRLGVGTDTQYF. CDR3 in DNA: TGCGCCAGCAGCCAAGATCGGCTAGGGGTGGGAACAGATACGCAGTATTTT.

J is TRBJ2-2 and V is TRBV5-1; the match to TRBD1 covers 10 bases. This CDR3 contains 15 residues. Germline assignment: CDR1 SGHRS and CDR2 YFSETQ. Trimming took 4 bases from V and 4 from J; bases not matched to a gene: 4. The CDR3 sequence is CASSGRDRGTGELFF. The CDR3 DNA follows: TGCGCCAGCAGCGGCCGGGACAGGGGCACCGGGGAGCTGTTTTTT.

This sequence joins TRBV5-1 and TRBJ2-7; D unresolved. The CDR3 loop spans 12 amino acids. Germline assignment: CDR1 SGHRS and CDR2 YFSETQ. The ends were cut back, 0 bases at V and 2 bases at J, with 3 bases in the middle. The CDR3, as DNA: TGCGCCAGCAGCTTGGTGCCCTACGAGCAGTACTTC. It yields the protein CASSLVPYEQYF.

The chain is built from TRBV4-1 and TRBJ2-2; 7 bases line up with TRBD1. The J segment lost 3 bases and the V segment lost 0 bases, leaving 4 bases of the junction unmatched. Germline V gene sequence: CDR1 MGHRA, CDR2 YSYEKL. This CDR3 region has 16 residues. CDR3 DNA sequence: TGCGCCAGCAGCCAAGAGAGGGGGCCCGACACCGGGGAGCTGTTTTTT. Amino acid sequence: CASSQERGPDTGELFF.

V usage is TRBV5-8 and J usage is TRBJ2-3; D is ambiguous. Germline V gene lookup returns CDR1 SGHTS and CDR2 YDEGEE. This CDR3 contains 13 residues. V lost 4 bases and J lost 0, with 6 bases in between. CDR3 DNA: TGTGCCAGCAGCAACCCCAGCACAGATACGCAGTATTTT. Amino acid sequence: CASSNPSTDTQYF.

This clone came up once. The rearrangement links TRBV2 to TRBJ2-7; 8 bases match TRBD1. The CDR3 is made up of 12 amino acids. Trimming took 6 bases from V and 8 from J; bases not matched to a gene: 6. Germline assignment: CDR1 SNHLY and CDR2 FYNNEI. This chain's CDR3 is CASRLTGEKQYF. CDR3 coding DNA: TGTGCCAGCAGGTTGACAGGGGAGAAGCAGTACTTC.

Comment on this clone: A junction end diverges from the germline sequence, so it may reflect a read error. V and J are TRBV6-5 and TRBJ2-7, with D perhaps assigned TRBD1 or TRBD2 (5 bases each). The CDR3 contains 11 residues. Germline V CDR1 and CDR2: MNHEY, SVGAGI. The CDR3 reads CAISGDREQYF. The CDR3 DNA follows: TGTGCCATCAGTGGGGACCGCGAGCAGTACTTC.

The V and J genes are TRBV7-3 and TRBJ2-2, with 12 bases matching TRBD1. V gave up 9 bases and J gave up 9 bases; unmatched junction bases: 11. CDR1 and CDR2 from the germline V gene are SGHTA and FQGTGA. This CDR3 has 15 amino acids. In DNA, the CDR3 is TGTGCCAGTGCCCAGGGACAGGGGGCTAGCCGGGAGCTGTTTTTT. As protein: CASAQGQGASRELFF.

The J gene is TRBJ1-5, the V gene TRBV7-8, with 7 bases identical to TRBD1. The junction had 7 bases not matched to a gene; V was cut back by 5 bases and J by 0 bases. Looked up from germline, CDR1 is SGHVS and CDR2 is FQNEAQ. This CDR3 spans 16 amino acids. The CDR3 DNA follows: TGTGCCAGCAGCCCACGACAGGGCTATAGCAATCAGCCCCAGCATTTT. Its protein is CASSPRQGYSNQPQHF.

The chain uses TRBV5-4 and TRBJ1-1, with D perhaps TRBD1 (5 bases). The CDR3 is 12 amino acids. V lost 2 bases, J lost 8 bases, and 10 bases lay in between. The germline V gene encodes CDR1 SGHNT and CDR2 YYREEE (reference sequence). The CDR3 DNA sequence: TGTGCCAGCAGCTTCAGGGCAGGGGAAGCTTTCTTT. Translated, it gives CASSFRAGEAFF.

The rearrangement links TRBV5-4 to TRBJ2-7; D possibly matches TRBD1 or TRBD2 (5 bases each). The CDR3 sequence is 14 residues long. The ends were cut back, 3 bases at V and 0 bases at J, with 10 bases in the middle. The V gene's germline CDR1 is SGHNT and CDR2 YYREEE (reference sequence). CDR3 bases: TGTGCCAGCAGCTCCGGGACGCTCTCCTACGAGCAGTACTTC. Encoded protein: CASSSGTLSYEQYF.